This TCR beta chain came from a study of cytomegalovirus exposure and HLA in healthy donors. Overall study findings and caveats: Cytomegalovirus status was reportedly diagnosed by the classifier with high specificity and sensitivity. Analyzed later, association rates of TCRs varied across HLA loci, with DRB1 most and HLA-C fewest.

Notes on this clone: Antigen specificity is unknown.

Use of 60 Vbeta and 13 Jbeta primers characterized the PCR. Clones were read by immunoSEQ multiplex PCR, and TCRdb kept only the in-frame ones, dropping some. The repertoire holds about 130,000 clones, with 74% as singletons. The CDR3 totals 14 residues. Trimming at V came to 5 bases and at J to 1 base, leaving 2 bases not matched to a gene. Germline V gene data show CDR1 as SGHDT and CDR2 as YYEEEE. This clonotype originated in a woman in her forties or fifties in good health and CMV-seropositive. The chain recombines TRBV5-6 with TRBJ2-2, with 7 nucleotides matching TRBD2. Material for sequencing was PBMCs. CDR3 loop: CASSAGVNTGELFF. In DNA form, the CDR3 reads TGTGCCAGCAGTGCGGGGGTGAACACCGGGGAGCTGTTTTTT. The full variable domain, completed using reference TRBV5-6 and TRBJ2-2, is DAGVTQSPTHLIKTRGQQVTLRCSPKSGHDTVSWYQQALGQGPQFIFQYYEEEERQRGNFPDRFSGHQFPNYSSELNVNALLLGDSALYLCASSAGVNTGELFFGEGSRLTVL.